The rows below give T cell receptor beta chains drawn from one sample of a study of blood T cell repertoires in COVID-19. The repertoire was sequenced with immunoSEQ multiplex PCR; TCRdb's copy has only in-frame clones and lacks some. The sample records roughly 87,000 clones, approximately 85% being singletons. Sequences were obtained from peripheral blood. The source of these receptors is an elderly woman with COVID-19, enrolled during active disease. CDR3s include the opening cysteine and the closing phenylalanine or tryptophan. Fields, in order: V gene, clone size, J gene, D gene, CDR3 protein, CDR3 DNA. D genes are given only for firm matches. Not every row has a clone size; where given, it reads once, few, many or a size class.

>TRBV5-4|-|TRBJ1-2|-
CASSLVGVPYGYTF
TGTGCCAGCAGCTTGGTCGGGGTCCCCTATGGCTACACCTTC
>TRBV7-9|-|TRBJ2-7|TRBD1
CASRPQGSWTRQYF
TGTGCCAGCAGACCACAGGGGAGTTGGACGCGGCAGTACTTC
>TRBV3-1/TRBV3-2|few|TRBJ2-6|-
CASSPSFSGANVLTF
TGTGCCAGCAGCCCCAGTTTCTCTGGGGCCAACGTCCTGACTTTC
>TRBV21-1|-|TRBJ2-7|-
CASSKDWPRDTYYEQYF
TGTGCCAGCAGCAAAGACTGGCCCAGGGACACCTACTACGAGCAGTACTTC
>TRBV14|-|TRBJ1-3|TRBD1
CASSQRGLTGPSGNTIYF
TGTGCCAGCAGCCAAAGGGGATTGACAGGGCCCTCTGGAAACACCATATATTTT
>TRBV18|-|TRBJ2-5|-
CASSPGGGETQYF
TGTGCCAGCTCACCTGGGGGAGGCGAGACCCAGTACTTC
>TRBV5-4|-|TRBJ2-3|-
CASSLRVDTQYF
TGTGCCAGCAGCCTCCGGGTGGATACGCAGTATTTT
>TRBV6-4|-|TRBJ2-2|TRBD2
CARLAGEPLNTGELFF
TGTGCCCGACTAGCGGGAGAGCCCCTGAACACCGGGGAGCTGTTTTTT
>TRBV6-5|-|TRBJ1-4|TRBD1
CASKGGATNEKLFF
TGTGCCAGCAAAGGGGGCGCAACTAATGAAAAACTGTTTTTT
>TRBV18|-|TRBJ1-2|TRBD1
CASSPMTGPRDYGYTF
TGTGCCAGCTCACCGATGACAGGGCCTCGTGACTATGGCTACACCTTC
>TRBV12-3/TRBV12-4|-|TRBJ2-3|-
CASSATRDTQYF
TGTGCCAGCAGCGCCACTAGGGATACGCAGTATTTT
>TRBV18|-|TRBJ2-6|-
CASSPPALAGANVLTF
TGTGCCAGCTCACCACCCGCGCTGGCTGGGGCCAACGTCCTGACTTTC
>TRBV14|-|TRBJ1-1|-
CASSRVGLEAFF
TGTGCCAGCAGCCGTGTGGGCCTTGAAGCTTTCTTT
>TRBV28|-|TRBJ1-1|-
CASSPRTLLNTEAFF
TGTGCCAGCAGTCCTCGGACACTACTGAACACTGAAGCTTTCTTT
>TRBV28|-|TRBJ2-2|TRBD2
CASSAPASAGWNTGELFF
TGTGCCAGCAGCGCCCCTGCCTCAGCGGGATGGAACACCGGGGAGCTGTTTTTT
>TRBV27|-|TRBJ2-6|-
CASSFLGAKTSGANVLTF
TGTGCCAGCAGTTTTTTAGGGGCTAAGACCTCTGGGGCCAACGTCCTGACTTTC
>TRBV7-9|-|TRBJ2-2|-
CASSWATGELFF
TGTGCCAGCAGCTGGGCCACCGGGGAGCTGTTTTTT
>TRBV29-1|-|TRBJ2-1|-
CSVVGIGGRSYNEQFF
TGCAGCGTTGTGGGGATTGGCGGGCGTTCCTACAATGAGCAGTTCTTC
>TRBV6-4|-|TRBJ1-5|-
CASSVEGYVQPQHF
TGTGCCAGCAGTGTGGAGGGGTACGTTCAGCCCCAGCATTTT
>TRBV29-1|few|TRBJ2-7|-
CSASGTGPQQYF
TGCAGCGCCAGCGGGACAGGTCCTCAGCAGTACTTC
>TRBV19|-|TRBJ2-2|-
CASRKKTGIGTGELFF
TGTGCCAGTAGGAAAAAAACAGGGATCGGCACCGGGGAGCTGTTTTTT
>TRBV2|-|TRBJ2-1|-
CASSRGSSYNEQFF
TGTGCCAGCAGTCGGGGGAGCTCCTACAATGAGCAGTTCTTC
>TRBV2|-|TRBJ2-5|-
CASSFLRDRPETQYF
TGTGCCAGCAGTTTCCTTAGAGACAGACCAGAGACCCAGTACTTC
>TRBV14|-|TRBJ1-6|-
CASSQFLGGASPLHF
TGTGCCAGCAGCCAGTTCCTGGGGGGGGCTTCACCCCTCCACTTT
>TRBV28|-|TRBJ1-1|TRBD1
CASSLLTGVDTEAFF
TGTGCCAGCAGTTTACTAACAGGGGTGGACACTGAAGCTTTCTTT
>TRBV20-1|-|TRBJ2-1|-
CSVAFYNEQFF
TGCAGTGTAGCGTTCTACAATGAGCAGTTCTTC
>TRBV1|-|TRBJ2-3|-
CTSSQVSGVHTDTQYF
TGCACCAGCAGCCAAGTATCCGGGGTTCACACAGATACGCAGTATTTT
>TRBV7-2|-|TRBJ1-2|TRBD1
CASSLRHPGQGARGYTF
TGTGCCAGCAGCTTACGCCATCCGGGGCAGGGGGCGCGGGGCTACACCTTC
>TRBV5-8|few|TRBJ2-1|TRBD1
CASSLVTGGSYNEQFF
TGTGCCAGCAGCCTAGTGACAGGGGGCTCCTACAATGAGCAGTTCTTC
>TRBV13|-|TRBJ2-7|-
CASSFDSPEQYF
TGTGCCAGCAGCTTCGACAGCCCCGAGCAGTACTTC
>TRBV28|-|TRBJ2-7|-
CASSPQREYEQYF
TGTGCCAGCAGCCCACAAAGGGAGTACGAGCAGTACTTC
>TRBV30|-|TRBJ2-5|-
CAWSVTGLETQYF
TGTGCCTGGAGTGTAACGGGATTGGAGACCCAGTACTTC
>TRBV7-2|-|TRBJ2-5|TRBD1
CASSLVTPTGIETQYF
TGTGCCAGCAGCTTAGTTACTCCGACAGGGATAGAGACCCAGTACTTC
>TRBV7-2|-|TRBJ1-1|-
CASSLRRGNTEAFF
TGTGCCAGCAGCTTAAGGAGAGGGAACACTGAAGCTTTCTTT
>TRBV19|-|TRBJ2-3|-
CASSIYGTDTQYF
TGTGCCAGTAGTATCTATGGCACAGATACGCAGTATTTT
>TRBV28|few|TRBJ2-7|-
CASSFGQFTYEQYF
TGTGCCAGCAGTTTTGGGCAATTTACCTACGAGCAGTACTTC